This TCR beta chain originates from a study of T-cell memory formation after mild COVID-19. 5'RACE with constant-segment primers yielded barcoded, UMI-tagged TCR alpha and TCR beta cDNA libraries. TCRdb itself ran the 5' RACE reads through MiXCR, one entry per CDR3 protein. The sample consists of hundreds of thousands of distinct CDR3 sequences, roughly 18% of them appearing once. V was pared by 1 base and J by 9 bases, with 6 bases of the junction left unmatched. The CDR3 is made up of 15 amino acids. The chain joins TRBV12-3 or TRBV12-4 to TRBJ2-4; 10 nucleotides line up with TRBD2. Sequencing was performed on PBMCs or a T cell subset sorted from them (not recorded which). This receptor was taken from a man aged 18-30 years who had mild COVID-19 (a few samples of this study predate the infection). Cell type and time point are not known. The CDR3 region is CASSLGLAGGGIQYF. The CDR3 DNA sequence: TGTGCCAGCAGTTTAGGGTTAGCGGGGGGCGGCATTCAGTACTTC.